These T cell receptor beta chains were read from a single sample in a study of control samples from healthy donors and cancer patients. Some clones are missing from TCRdb's copy, which holds only in-frame ones; the method was immunoSEQ multiplex PCR. Of roughly 150,000 clones listed, approximately 90% were seen once; the top ten hold about 0.64%. The sequencing input was blood. The receptor source for this set is a woman aged 25 to 39 in good health. CDR3s include the opening cysteine and the closing phenylalanine or tryptophan. The order of the fields is clone size, D gene, V gene, J gene, CDR3 DNA, CDR3 protein. The D gene is left open where the match is weak. Clone size is stated in some rows and not others, as once, few, many or a class when expanded.

-,TRBD1,TRBV3-1/TRBV3-2,TRBJ1-4,TGTGCCAGCAGCCAAGAAGACATCAGGGGGCCCTCTGAAAAACTGTTTTTT,CASSQEDIRGPSEKLFF
-,-,TRBV24-1,TRBJ1-5,TGTGCCACCAGTGATTCCGACGTCAATCAGCCCCAGCATTTT,CATSDSDVNQPQHF
once,-,TRBV21-1,TRBJ2-5,TGTGCCAGCAGGACAACACCATTAAATGGCCCAGCTTGGTACCAAGAGACCCAGTACTTC,CASRTTPLNGPAWYQETQYF
-,-,TRBV29-1,TRBJ1-1,TGCAGCGTCCTACAGTTTTCGAACACTGAAGCTTTCTTT,CSVLQFSNTEAFF
-,-,TRBV7-6,TRBJ2-5,TGTGCCAGCAGCTTGAAAGTCAGGGGGGCTTCCCAAGAGACCCAGTACTTC,CASSLKVRGASQETQYF
few,-,TRBV10-3,TRBJ1-1,TGTGCCAGTAGTTTGGGGAAAGGGAACACTGAAGCTTTCTTT,CASSLGKGNTEAFF
-,-,TRBV4-2,TRBJ2-2,TGTGCCAGCAGCCAAGATCTACAGAACACCGGGGAGCTGTTTTTT,CASSQDLQNTGELFF
-,-,TRBV5-4,TRBJ2-5,TGTGCCAGCAGCTTGGTTGGGGTTGGGGTAGCGCTGCAAGAGACCCAGTACTTC,CASSLVGVGVALQETQYF
-,TRBD2,TRBV7-6,TRBJ2-5,TGTGCCAGCAGCCCCTCAGAGGCGGGAGCAATGGAGACCCAGTACTTC,CASSPSEAGAMETQYF
-,-,TRBV6-4,TRBJ2-2,TGTGCCAGCAGTGCTGGGACAACCGGGGAGCTGTTTTTT,CASSAGTTGELFF
few,-,TRBV6-4,TRBJ1-4,TGTGCCAGCAGGAAAAGGACAGACGCAACTAATGAAAAACTGTTTTTT,CASRKRTDATNEKLFF
-,-,TRBV5-8,TRBJ1-1,TGTGCCAGCAATGGCGGCACTGAAGCTTTCTTT,CASNGGTEAFF
-,TRBD2,TRBV6-6,TRBJ2-5,TGTGCCAGCAGAGTTTCCGGGAGGGGCGGGGAGACCCAGTACTTC,CASRVSGRGGETQYF
-,TRBD1,TRBV5-1,TRBJ2-4,TGCGCCAGCAGCTTGGCCCCACAGGGGCTAGCCAAAAACATTCAGTACTTC,CASSLAPQGLAKNIQYF
-,-,TRBV28,TRBJ2-1,TGTGCCAGCACCGCGTGGGGAAGCGTCCCCCCGAAACCTAACAATGAGCAGTTCTTC,CASTAWGSVPPKPNNEQFF
-,TRBD2,TRBV11-2,TRBJ2-7,TGTGCCAGCAGCTTAGATAGGGGTATAGTAGCGGGATGGTACGAGCAGTACTTC,CASSLDRGIVAGWYEQYF
-,TRBD1,TRBV5-1,TRBJ2-5,TGCGCCAGCAGCGCGACAGGGGGCCACCAAGAGACCCAGTACTTC,CASSATGGHQETQYF
-,-,TRBV13,TRBJ2-1,TGTGCCAGCAGCCCTCCCGGGGGCAGCTCCTACAATGAGCAGTTCTTC,CASSPPGGSSYNEQFF
-,TRBD1,TRBV19,TRBJ1-1,TGTGCCACAAAAAGGGGGCGCGGAAACACTGAAGCTTTCTTT,CATKRGRGNTEAFF
-,TRBD1,TRBV9,TRBJ1-5,TGTGCCAGCAGCGGGGAAGACAGGGGGGTCCTTGAGCCCCAGCATTTT,CASSGEDRGVLEPQHF
-,TRBD2,TRBV5-8,TRBJ2-1,TGTGCCAGCAGCCCGCTCCGACTAGCGCGGAACAATGAGCAGTTCTTC,CASSPLRLARNNEQFF
-,TRBD2,TRBV7-3,TRBJ2-3,TGTGCCAGCGGAGGCGGGAGTGGGGCAGATACGCAGTATTTT,CASGGGSGADTQYF
-,-,TRBV18,TRBJ1-4,TGTGCCAGCTCCCCAGCCCGGACAAGTACTAATGAAAAACTGTTTTTT,CASSPARTSTNEKLFF
-,-,TRBV30,TRBJ2-5,TGTGCCTGGAGTGTAACCAGGGTCCAAGAGACCCAGTACTTC,CAWSVTRVQETQYF
-,TRBD1,TRBV5-1,TRBJ2-1,TGCGCCAGCAGCTTGGGACAGGGGGGCACTTACAATGAGCAGTTCTTC,CASSLGQGGTYNEQFF
-,-,TRBV24-1,TRBJ2-4,TGTGCCACCAGTGATTTGAACCGGGCCTTAGCCAAAAACATTCAGTACTTC,CATSDLNRALAKNIQYF
-,-,TRBV9,TRBJ2-3,TGTGCCAGCAGCACAGAAGATACGCAGTATTTT,CASSTEDTQYF
-,TRBD2,TRBV9,TRBJ2-7,TGTGCCAGCAGGGGGTTAGCGGGGGCCTACGAGCAGTACTTC,CASRGLAGAYEQYF
-,TRBD2,TRBV4-1,TRBJ2-6,TGCGCCAGCAGCCGTGGACTAGCGCTCCGCTCTGGGGCCAACGTCCTGACTTTC,CASSRGLALRSGANVLTF
-,TRBD1,TRBV10-3,TRBJ2-7,TGTGCCATCAGTGAGTCGGGACAGGGGTCCCCCTACGAGCAGTACTTC,CAISESGQGSPYEQYF
-,-,TRBV19,TRBJ1-4,TGTGCCAGTAGTATTGTTACCAATGAAAAACTGTTTTTT,CASSIVTNEKLFF
-,TRBD2,TRBV27,TRBJ2-5,TGTGCCAGCAGTCTCTCTAGCGGTGAAGAGACCCAGTACTTC,CASSLSSGEETQYF
-,-,TRBV4-1,TRBJ1-4,TGCGCCAGCAGCCAAGATTTAGGGAGGCAAACTAATGAAAAACTGTTTTTT,CASSQDLGRQTNEKLFF
-,TRBD2,TRBV18,TRBJ2-3,TGTGCCAGCTCACCACCTAGCGGGAGGACAGATACGCAGTATTTT,CASSPPSGRTDTQYF
-,TRBD1,TRBV7-2,TRBJ1-2,TGTGCCAGCAGCGTAGGACAGGGAGGCTACACCTTC,CASSVGQGGYTF
-,TRBD1,TRBV28,TRBJ1-6,TGTGCCAGCATTCCGCCCCCTGGGACAGGGAAAGAGGGTTCACCCCTCCACTTT,CASIPPPGTGKEGSPLHF
-,TRBD1,TRBV6-2/TRBV6-3,TRBJ2-5,TGTGCCAGCAGTTACTCGCGCGAGGGGGCGCCCCGAGAGACCCAGTACTTC,CASSYSREGAPRETQYF
-,TRBD1,TRBV19,TRBJ2-3,TGTGGTGGTTGGACAGGGCGCACAGATACGCAGTATTTT,CGGWTGRTDTQYF
-,-,TRBV4-1,TRBJ2-3,TGCGCCAGCAGCCAAGAAGGGGTACGGACAGATACGCAGTATTTT,CASSQEGVRTDTQYF
-,TRBD1,TRBV28,TRBJ1-5,TGTGCCAGCAGTTTAACAATTTCCGGGACAGGGCAACTCAATCAGCCCCAGCATTTT,CASSLTISGTGQLNQPQHF
-,TRBD1,TRBV6-5,TRBJ1-4,TGTGCCAGCGGGGGACAGGGCCAAGGAAAACTGTTTTTT,CASGGQGQGKLFF
-,-,TRBV3-1/TRBV3-2,TRBJ2-2,TGTGCCAGCAGCCAATCTAGCTTTCTGACCGGGGAGCTGTTTTTT,CASSQSSFLTGELFF
-,TRBD2,TRBV10-1,TRBJ2-7,TGCGCCAGCTATTCTGGTGGGGCGGGGGAGTCCTACGAGCAGTACTTC,CASYSGGAGESYEQYF
-,TRBD2,TRBV4-1,TRBJ2-7,TGCGCCAGCAGCCAAGAGGCTAGCGGGAGCCACGAGCAGTACTTC,CASSQEASGSHEQYF
-,-,TRBV15,TRBJ2-7,TGTGCCACCAGCAGAGATCGGGACTTAAAATACGAGCAGTACTTC,CATSRDRDLKYEQYF
-,TRBD2,TRBV7-3,TRBJ2-1,TGTGCCAGCAGCTTAAGTTCCAGCGGGAGGAGCTCCTACAATGAGCAGTTCTTC,CASSLSSSGRSSYNEQFF
-,-,TRBV28,TRBJ1-4,TGTGCCAGCAGAAACAGGGAACGCCCACAAGCTAATGAAAAACTGTTTTTT,CASRNRERPQANEKLFF
-,-,TRBV19,TRBJ2-3,TGTGCCAGTAGTATAGTTCCAGGCCCCTTCACAGATACGCAGTATTTT,CASSIVPGPFTDTQYF
-,TRBD2,TRBV5-4,TRBJ2-2,TGTGCCAGCAGCTTGGCCGGCCTAGCGGGGGACAGAGGGGAGCTGTTTTTT,CASSLAGLAGDRGELFF
-,TRBD2,TRBV6-4,TRBJ2-3,TGTGCCAGCAGTGAAACAGGGACTAGCGGGACAGATACGCAGTATTTT,CASSETGTSGTDTQYF
-,TRBD2,TRBV7-9,TRBJ2-3,TGTGCCAGCAGCTCCCCAGCGGGACCTTTAGATACGCAGTATTTT,CASSSPAGPLDTQYF
-,-,TRBV6-5,TRBJ1-6,TGTGCCAGCAGGGCAGGGGACTCCTATAATTCACCCCTCCACTTT,CASRAGDSYNSPLHF
-,-,TRBV2,TRBJ2-5,TGTGCCAGCACCTCAAGCCGGGGGGCAAGAGAGACCCAGTACTTC,CASTSSRGARETQYF
-,-,TRBV5-6,TRBJ1-2,TGTGCCAGCAGCTTGGCCATGGGGGCTGGCTACACCTTC,CASSLAMGAGYTF
-,-,TRBV21-1,TRBJ1-5,TGTGCCAGCAGCAAAGAGGGGGGGGCCAGCAATCAGCCCCAGCATTTT,CASSKEGGASNQPQHF